The present T cell receptor beta chain was sequenced within a study of naive CD8 T cells in extremely preterm neonates. TCRdb keeps only in-frame clones here, not all; method: immunoSEQ multiplex PCR. The data show approximately 6,000 clones, 95% to 99% seen once. This CDR3 contains 13 residues. Trimming cost V 4 bases and J 5 bases; bases outside gene matches: 2. From germline, CDR1 is LNHDA and CDR2 SQIVND (reference sequence). Elective cesarean births at roughly 35-43 weeks, without labor or membrane rupture, supplied the cord blood. Sequencing input: naive CD8+ T cells from cord blood. The V gene is TRBV19, the J gene TRBJ2-5, with 9 bases fitting TRBD2. The clonotype comes from a newborn in good health. CDR3 region: CASSSGRAETQYF. The CDR3 bases are TGTGCCAGTAGTAGCGGGAGGGCCGAGACCCAGTACTTC.